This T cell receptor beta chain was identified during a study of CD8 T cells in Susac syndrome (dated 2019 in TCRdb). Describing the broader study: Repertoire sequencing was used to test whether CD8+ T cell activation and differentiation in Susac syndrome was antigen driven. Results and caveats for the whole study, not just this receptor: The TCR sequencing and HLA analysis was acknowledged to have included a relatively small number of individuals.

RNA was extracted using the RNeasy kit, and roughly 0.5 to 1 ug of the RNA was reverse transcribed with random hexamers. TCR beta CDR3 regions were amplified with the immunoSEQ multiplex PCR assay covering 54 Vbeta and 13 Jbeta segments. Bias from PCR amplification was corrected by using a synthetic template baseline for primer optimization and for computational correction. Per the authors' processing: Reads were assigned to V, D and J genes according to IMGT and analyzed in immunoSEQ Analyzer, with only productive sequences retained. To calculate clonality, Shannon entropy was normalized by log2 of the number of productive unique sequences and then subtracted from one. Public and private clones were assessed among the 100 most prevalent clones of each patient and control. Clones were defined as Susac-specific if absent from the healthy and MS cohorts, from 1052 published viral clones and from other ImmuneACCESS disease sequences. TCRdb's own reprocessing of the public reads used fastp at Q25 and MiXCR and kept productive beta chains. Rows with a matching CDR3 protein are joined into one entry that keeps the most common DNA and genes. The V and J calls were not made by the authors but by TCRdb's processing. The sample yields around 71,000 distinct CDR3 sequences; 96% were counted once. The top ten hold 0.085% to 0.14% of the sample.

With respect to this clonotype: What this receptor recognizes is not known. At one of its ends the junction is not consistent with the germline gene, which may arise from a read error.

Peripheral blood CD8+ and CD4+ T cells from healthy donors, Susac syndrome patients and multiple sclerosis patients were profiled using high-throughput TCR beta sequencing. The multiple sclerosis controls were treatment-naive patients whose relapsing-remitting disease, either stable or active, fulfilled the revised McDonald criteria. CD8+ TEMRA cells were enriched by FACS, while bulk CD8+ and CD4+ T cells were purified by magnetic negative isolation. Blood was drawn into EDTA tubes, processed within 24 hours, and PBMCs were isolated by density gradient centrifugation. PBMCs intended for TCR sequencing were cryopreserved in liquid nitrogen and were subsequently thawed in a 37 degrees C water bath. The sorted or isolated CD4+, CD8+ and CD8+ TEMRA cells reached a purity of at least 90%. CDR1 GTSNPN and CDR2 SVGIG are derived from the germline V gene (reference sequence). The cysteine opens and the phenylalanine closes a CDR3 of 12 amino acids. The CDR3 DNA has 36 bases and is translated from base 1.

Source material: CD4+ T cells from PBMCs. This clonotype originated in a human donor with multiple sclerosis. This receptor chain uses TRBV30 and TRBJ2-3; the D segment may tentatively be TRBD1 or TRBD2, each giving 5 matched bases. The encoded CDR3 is CAWGFGGMGQFF. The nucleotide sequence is TGTGCCTGGGGGTTTGGGGGAATGGGGCAGTTTTTT.